The rows below give T cell receptor beta chains drawn from one sample of a study of T cell repertoires in cytomegalovirus infection. TCRdb re-derived calls from the reads in MiXCR, one entry per CDR3 protein. Of a few hundred thousand distinct CDR3 sequences in the sample, about 40% were seen once. Their target antigens are unknown. The specimen was cultured PBMCs, collected from culture after CMV antigen stimulation. Receptors were obtained from a human donor in good health (CMV status not recorded). Some clones in this sample may be carry-over from other donors' samples. The CDR3 runs from the conserved cysteine through the conserved F or W. D genes are given only for firm matches. The listing skips clone size in some rows; elsewhere it reads once, few, many or a size class.

j_call,clone_size,v_call,d_call,cdr3_aa,cdr3_nt
TRBJ2-2,.,TRBV7-8,TRBD1,CASSFTTGASTGELFF,TGTGCCAGCAGCTTTACGACAGGGGCTAGCACCGGGGAGCTGTTTTTT
TRBJ1-5,few,TRBV28,.,CASGRGSNQPQHF,TGTGCCAGCGGTCGGGGGAGCAATCAGCCCCAGCATTTT
TRBJ2-7,few,TRBV7-9,.,CASSLRSTDYEQYF,TGTGCCAGCAGCTTAAGGTCGACAGACTACGAGCAGTACTTC
TRBJ2-2,few,TRBV7-2,.,CASRQTRTILGELFF,TGTGCCAGCAGACAGACTAGGACGATTTTGGGGGAGCTGTTTTTT
TRBJ1-1,few,TRBV12-3/TRBV12-4,.,CASSGRQENTEAFF,TGTGCCAGCAGTGGTAGACAGGAAAACACTGAAGCTTTCTTT
TRBJ1-3,.,TRBV7-4,.,CASSFLIPRRNTIYF,TGTGCCAGCAGCTTCCTTATCCCGCGTCGAAACACCATATATTTT
TRBJ2-7,.,TRBV6-2/TRBV6-3,.,CASSYPAVWYEQYF,TGTGCCAGCAGTTACCCAGCGGTGTGGTACGAGCAGTACTTC
TRBJ2-7,.,TRBV11-2,.,CASSPIGGGQYF,TGTGCCAGCAGCCCCATTGGGGGAGGGCAGTACTTC
TRBJ1-3,.,TRBV28,.,CASSLLFPIGTIYF,TGTGCCAGCAGTTTATTGTTCCCCATAGGGACCATATATTTT
TRBJ2-2,.,TRBV20-1,.,CSARDRRGSTGELFF,TGCAGTGCTAGAGATAGGAGGGGAAGTACCGGGGAGCTGTTTTTT
TRBJ2-1,.,TRBV7-8,TRBD2,CASSFGGRVQGNEQFF,TGTGCCAGCAGCTTTGGAGGGAGGGTCCAAGGCAATGAGCAGTTCTTC
TRBJ2-2,few,TRBV12-3/TRBV12-4,.,CASSPLGITGELFF,TGTGCCAGCAGCCCTCTGGGAATCACCGGGGAGCTGTTTTTT
TRBJ2-1,.,TRBV6-1,.,CASSEMSRLASLQFF,TGTGCCAGCAGTGAAATGAGTAGGCTAGCTTCCCTCCAGTTCTTC
TRBJ2-2,few,TRBV7-2,TRBD2,CASSSVAGDRTGELFF,TGTGCCAGCAGCTCGGTAGCGGGAGATAGGACCGGGGAGCTGTTTTTT
TRBJ1-5,.,TRBV5-6,.,CASSLGPQRHQPQHF,TGTGCCAGCAGCTTGGGACCCCAGCGCCATCAGCCCCAGCATTTT
TRBJ2-1,few,TRBV5-4,TRBD2,CASSPVGGTSNEQFF,TGTGCCAGCAGCCCCGTCGGGGGGACTTCGAATGAGCAGTTCTTC
TRBJ1-5,once,TRBV27,.,CASSWSSNQPQHF,TGTGCCAGCAGTTGGAGTAGCAATCAGCCCCAGCATTTT
TRBJ2-5,.,TRBV18,.,CASSFASGVETQYF,TGTGCCAGCTCTTTCGCCTCGGGGGTCGAGACCCAGTACTTC
TRBJ1-2,.,TRBV6-1,.,CASTLNRGPGYTF,TGTGCCAGCACCTTGAATCGGGGGCCTGGCTACACCTTC
TRBJ2-3,.,TRBV7-6,.,CASSPRARQNTDTHYF,TGTGCCAGCAGCCCCCGCGCGAGACAGAACACAGATACGCATTATTTT
TRBJ1-6,.,TRBV20-1,.,CSVELIGSYNSPLHF,TGCAGTGTGGAACTGATAGGCTCCTATAATTCACCCCTCCACTTT
TRBJ2-3,.,TRBV2,.,CASSERIRTDTQYF,TGTGCCAGCAGTGAACGGATCCGGACAGATACGCAGTATTTT
TRBJ1-6,.,TRBV7-9,.,CASSPTVPINSPLHF,TGTGCCAGCAGCCCCACCGTCCCGATTAATTCACCCCTCCACTTT
TRBJ1-4,.,TRBV11-2,.,CASSLGGGLNEKLFF,TGTGCCAGCAGCTTAGGAGGGGGGTTAAATGAAAAACTGTTTTTT
TRBJ2-5,.,TRBV7-6,.,CASSSKSSPAETQYF,TGTGCCAGCAGCTCTAAATCAAGCCCCGCGGAGACCCAGTACTTC
TRBJ2-7,.,TRBV27,.,CASSSRGGFEQYF,TGTGCCAGCAGTTCTCGGGGTGGTTTCGAGCAGTACTTC
TRBJ2-5,.,TRBV12-3/TRBV12-4,.,CASSLPLVPPQYF,TGTGCCAGCAGTTTACCCCTAGTCCCGCCCCAGTACTTC
TRBJ1-1,few,TRBV7-2,.,CASSSLQGNTEAFF,TGTGCCAGCAGCTCTTTACAGGGGAACACTGAAGCTTTCTTT
TRBJ2-1,.,TRBV19,.,CASSADSNEQFF,TGTGCCAGTAGTGCCGATAGCAATGAGCAGTTCTTC
TRBJ2-3,.,TRBV7-9,TRBD1,CASSSDRGYTSTDTQYF,TGTGCCAGCAGCTCGGACAGGGGCTATACTAGCACAGATACGCAGTATTTT
TRBJ1-2,.,TRBV7-6,TRBD1,CASSLTGVDYGYTF,TGTGCCAGCAGCTTAACAGGGGTGGACTATGGCTACACCTTC
TRBJ1-4,.,TRBV7-6,TRBD1,CASSLAARRGQSEKLFF,TGTGCCAGCAGCTTAGCGGCGCGCAGGGGGCAAAGTGAAAAACTGTTTTTT
TRBJ2-7,few,TRBV12-3/TRBV12-4,TRBD2,CARLLAGASYEQYF,TGTGCCAGGCTACTAGCGGGAGCCTCCTACGAGCAGTACTTC
TRBJ2-5,once,TRBV7-2,.,CASSQDSSRGETQYF,TGTGCCAGCAGCCAAGACAGTTCGAGGGGAGAGACCCAGTACTTC
TRBJ2-3,.,TRBV20-1,TRBD2,CSASSRGRATDTQYF,TGCAGTGCTAGCTCCCGCGGGAGGGCAACAGATACGCAGTATTTT
TRBJ2-5,.,TRBV12-5,TRBD2,CASRPGGPQETQYF,TGTGCTAGTCGGCCGGGGGGGCCTCAAGAGACCCAGTACTTC
TRBJ2-1,few,TRBV11-3,.,CASSLGVREQFF,TGTGCCAGCAGCTTAGGGGTCCGTGAGCAGTTCTTC
TRBJ1-6,few,TRBV7-9,.,CASSLGRRVSPLHF,TGTGCCAGCAGCTTAGGTCGTCGGGTTTCACCCCTCCACTTT
TRBJ2-7,.,TRBV7-9,.,CASSQPSYEQYF,TGTGCCAGCAGCCAGCCCTCATACGAGCAGTACTTC
TRBJ2-2,.,TRBV18,TRBD2,CASSPPGGKNTGELFF,TGTGCCAGCTCACCCCCCGGGGGGAAGAACACCGGGGAGCTGTTTTTT
TRBJ2-7,.,TRBV12-3/TRBV12-4,.,CASSSVDSYEQYF,TGTGCCAGCAGTTCGGTCGATTCCTACGAGCAGTACTTC
TRBJ2-7,.,TRBV5-4,TRBD2,CASSLAASGPYEQYF,TGTGCCAGCAGCTTGGCGGCTAGCGGCCCTTACGAGCAGTACTTC
TRBJ2-1,.,TRBV6-1,TRBD2,CASSLWTSEGENEQFF,TGTGCCAGCAGTCTATGGACTAGCGAAGGAGAGAATGAGCAGTTCTTC
TRBJ2-3,.,TRBV7-6,.,CASSPVGVHLTDTQYF,TGTGCCAGCAGCCCGGTGGGGGTCCACTTAACAGATACGCAGTATTTT
TRBJ1-5,many,TRBV7-2,.,CASSPRGGSNQPQHF,TGTGCCAGCAGCCCGAGGGGGGGTAGCAATCAGCCCCAGCATTTT
TRBJ1-5,few,TRBV6-6,.,CASSYSTDSLGQPQHF,TGTGCCAGCAGTTACTCGACGGACAGCCTCGGGCAGCCCCAGCATTTT
TRBJ1-1,.,TRBV6-1,.,CASSEQPNTEAFF,TGTGCCAGCAGTGAACAGCCGAACACTGAAGCTTTCTTT
TRBJ2-5,.,TRBV2,TRBD2,CASSATSGGRETQYF,TGTGCCAGCAGTGCCACTAGCGGGGGTAGGGAGACCCAGTACTTC
TRBJ2-2,.,TRBV11-2,.,CASQWGDSTGELFF,TGTGCCAGCCAATGGGGGGATTCGACCGGGGAGCTGTTTTTT
TRBJ2-5,.,TRBV5-3,TRBD2,CASSVPTSGGETQYF,TGTGCCAGCAGCGTTCCGACTAGCGGGGGGGAGACCCAGTACTTC
TRBJ2-7,.,TRBV10-3,.,CAIQRTATGEQYF,TGTGCCATACAGAGGACAGCTACGGGCGAGCAGTACTTC
TRBJ2-7,many,TRBV4-1,.,CASSQEGQGPYEQYF,TGCGCCAGCAGCCAAGAGGGCCAGGGCCCATACGAGCAGTACTTC
TRBJ1-5,.,TRBV28,.,CASSLSHRHSGNQPQHF,TGTGCCAGCAGTTTATCACACAGGCATAGCGGGAATCAGCCCCAGCATTTT
TRBJ2-2,many,TRBV7-8,.,CASSSSRDADTGELFF,TGTGCCAGCAGCTCCTCCCGGGACGCGGACACCGGGGAGCTGTTTTTT
TRBJ1-2,once,TRBV6-2/TRBV6-3,.,CASSYDRDKAF,TGTGCCAGCAGTTACGATCGGGACAAGGCTTTC
TRBJ1-2,.,TRBV14,.,CASSRAGVSYTF,TGTGCCAGCAGTCGCGCAGGGGTCAGCTACACCTTC
TRBJ1-6,.,TRBV20-1,.,CSASQVGERLSLGSPLHF,TGCAGTGCTAGTCAAGTTGGGGAAAGATTGAGTTTGGGTTCACCCCTCCACTTT